This TCR beta chain was profiled in a study of cytomegalovirus exposure and HLA in healthy donors. Germline CDR1 is SEHNR and CDR2 is FQNEAQ (reference sequence). The CDR3 has 16 residues. The V end lost 5 bases, the J end lost 4 bases, and 18 bases lay between the germline ends. The PCR made use of 60 Vbeta and 13 Jbeta primers. This table comes from immunoSEQ multiplex PCR, and its TCRdb copy is limited to in-frame clones, with some not included. Here the sample spans around 160,000 clones, roughly four fifths being singletons. The sequenced material came from PBMCs. This sequence was found in a man over 45 in good health and CMV-seropositive. This chain links TRBV7-9 with TRBJ1-5; maybe TRBD1 (6 bases). The DNA of the CDR3 is TGTGCCAGCAGCCCCCAAGCGGGGGCGAGAAATCAGCCCCAGCATTTT. This translates into CASSPQAGARNQPQHF.